The rows below give T cell receptor beta chains drawn from one sample of a study of blood T cells in healthy people across ages. From the 5' RACE reads, TCRdb called clonotypes with MiXCR, one entry per CDR3 protein. The repertoire holds around 1,600,000 distinct CDR3 sequences, with 42% as singletons. The material sequenced was blood. The receptors stem from a woman aged 18-30 years in good health. Each CDR3 is given with its conserved first and last residue. Fields, in order: clone size, J gene, D gene, V gene, CDR3 protein, CDR3 DNA. The D gene is left open where the match is weak. Size tells how often a clone was seen (once, few, many) or the class of an expanded clone, and some rows leave it out.

>-|TRBJ1-4|-|TRBV10-3
CAISEWLVGEEKLFF
TGTGCCATCAGTGAGTGGCTGGTTGGAGAAGAAAAACTGTTTTTT
>-|TRBJ1-4|-|TRBV7-9
CASSSTQGLPNEKLFF
TGTGCCAGCAGCTCCACCCAGGGACTACCAAATGAAAAACTGTTTTTT
>few|TRBJ2-3|TRBD1|TRBV28
CASDRAGTDTQYF
TGTGCCAGCGACAGGGCTGGCACAGATACGCAGTATTTT
>few|TRBJ2-5|-|TRBV21-1
CARILATHEQYF
TGTGCCAGGATCCTAGCGACCCATGAGCAGTACTTC
>-|TRBJ2-2|-|TRBV20-1
CSASRNGQYTGELFF
TGCAGTGCTAGTCGAAACGGACAGTACACCGGGGAGCTGTTTTTT
>-|TRBJ1-1|-|TRBV12-3/TRBV12-4
CASSFGARWTEAFF
TGTGCCAGCAGTTTTGGGGCACGATGGACTGAAGCTTTCTTT
>few|TRBJ2-1|TRBD1|TRBV7-9
CASRPSIGTGKNEQFF
TGTGCCAGCAGACCATCCATCGGGACAGGGAAAAATGAGCAGTTCTTC
>-|TRBJ2-5|-|TRBV7-2
CASSFLPGSNQETQYF
TGTGCCAGCAGCTTCCTGCCCGGGAGTAACCAAGAGACCCAGTACTTC
>once|TRBJ2-1|-|TRBV28
CASSLWTSRLETQFF
TGTGCCAGCAGTTTATGGACATCCAGACTGGAGACCCAGTTCTTC
>-|TRBJ2-7|TRBD1|TRBV9
CASSPKTGGSYEQYF
TGTGCCAGCAGCCCTAAAACAGGGGGATCCTACGAGCAGTACTTC
>-|TRBJ2-1|TRBD2|TRBV4-2
CAGSQDLAGVSYNEQFF
TGTGCCGGCAGCCAAGATTTAGCGGGCGTCTCCTACAATGAGCAGTTCTTC
>-|TRBJ1-1|-|TRBV6-6
CASQDNREGRGTEAFF
TGTGCCAGCCAGGACAATCGGGAAGGGCGAGGGACTGAAGCTTTCTTT
>few|TRBJ2-1|TRBD2|TRBV20-1
CSLYRRGSGGSSYNEQFF
TGCAGTCTATATCGGAGAGGTAGCGGGGGCAGCTCCTACAATGAGCAGTTCTTC
>-|TRBJ1-2|-|TRBV29-1
CSVVAGPSYGYTF
TGCAGCGTTGTCGCAGGGCCATCCTATGGCTACACCTTC
>-|TRBJ1-1|-|TRBV7-9
CASGFVNTEAFF
TGTGCCAGCGGTTTTGTGAACACTGAAGCTTTCTTT
>-|TRBJ2-1|-|TRBV4-2
CASRQAAGNEQFF
TGTGCCAGCAGGCAAGCGGCGGGCAATGAGCAGTTCTTC
>-|TRBJ2-1|-|TRBV20-1
CSARRGEIELRNEQFF
TGCAGTGCTAGAAGAGGGGAGATTGAGCTACGAAATGAGCAGTTCTTC
>-|TRBJ2-1|-|TRBV6-2/TRBV6-3
CASSYSLPTIEQFF
TGTGCCAGCAGTTACTCCCTTCCTACGATTGAGCAGTTCTTC
>-|TRBJ2-1|TRBD2|TRBV4-2
CASSQVGRAYNEQFF
TGTGCCAGCAGCCAAGTGGGGAGGGCCTACAATGAGCAGTTCTTC
>-|TRBJ1-6|-|TRBV25-1
CASSESVLAGNSPLHF
TGTGCCAGCAGTGAATCGGTCCTAGCAGGAAATTCACCCCTCCACTTT
>-|TRBJ2-7|-|TRBV20-1
CSARSWGPEQYF
TGCAGTGCTAGGTCGTGGGGACCCGAGCAGTACTTC
>once|TRBJ2-2|TRBD2|TRBV12-3/TRBV12-4
CATPKTSGIISNTGELFF
TGTGCCACCCCAAAGACTAGCGGGATTATTTCCAACACCGGGGAGCTGTTTTTT
>-|TRBJ2-5|-|TRBV12-3/TRBV12-4
CASSRFAGQSAYNEQYF
TGTGCCAGCAGTCGGTTTGCGGGCCAATCAGCCTACAATGAGCAGTACTTC
>few|TRBJ2-7|-|TRBV4-1
CASSQVPTYEQYF
TGCGCCAGCAGCCAAGTTCCCACCTACGAGCAGTACTTC
>few|TRBJ1-5|-|TRBV9
CASSGRAAFGEPQHF
TGTGCCAGCAGCGGACGGGCGGCCTTTGGGGAGCCCCAGCATTTT
>-|TRBJ2-1|TRBD2|TRBV2
CASSRPTGGISYEQFF
TGTGCCAGCAGTAGACCGACGGGGGGGATTTCATATGAGCAGTTCTTC
>-|TRBJ1-1|-|TRBV20-1
CSARYGTRPTEAFF
TGCAGTGCTAGATATGGGACACGTCCAACTGAAGCTTTCTTT